The rows below give T cell receptor beta chains drawn from one sample of a study of blood T cell repertoires in COVID-19. Assay: immunoSEQ multiplex PCR; the TCRdb copy retains only in-frame clones and omits some. Counted here are 60,000 to 65,000 clones, around 80% occurring once; the ten biggest clones make up roughly 18%. The sequencing input was peripheral blood. The receptors come from a man aged 60 to 69 with acute or convalescent COVID-19. Both conserved end residues are part of each CDR3. The order of the fields is D gene, V gene, clone size, J gene, CDR3 DNA, CDR3 protein. The D gene is left open where the match is weak. A row's size may be missing; if present it is once, few, many or a size class.

>TRBD2|TRBV27|NA|TRBJ2-3
TGTGCCAGCAGTCCGACTAGCGGGAGGTCCATCTTAACAGATACGCAGTATTTT
CASSPTSGRSILTDTQYF
>TRBD2|TRBV6-5|NA|TRBJ2-5
TGTGCCAGCAGTTACTCCGGGACTAGCGCAGAGACCCAGTACTTC
CASSYSGTSAETQYF
>TRBD1|TRBV5-1|NA|TRBJ1-4
TGCGCCAGCAGCACTGGACAGGGGACAACTAATGAAAAACTGTTTTTT
CASSTGQGTTNEKLFF
>NA|TRBV6-2/TRBV6-3|NA|TRBJ2-7
TGTGCCAGCAGCGACATGTATTACGAGCAGTACTTC
CASSDMYYEQYF
>NA|TRBV30|NA|TRBJ1-5
TGTGCCTGGAGTTGGCAGGGAGGAAGGGGCCCCAATCAGCCCCAGCATTTT
CAWSWQGGRGPNQPQHF
>NA|TRBV10-3|NA|TRBJ2-3
TGTGCCATCAGTGTGGGCGGGGGCACAGATACGCAGTATTTT
CAISVGGGTDTQYF
>TRBD1|TRBV27|NA|TRBJ2-7
TGTGCCAGCAGTTTAAGTGTGACAGGGGGTTATGAGCAGTACTTC
CASSLSVTGGYEQYF
>NA|TRBV7-6|NA|TRBJ2-3
TGTGCCAGCAGCTTAGGCCAGCAGGGAAGGGGCACAGATACGCAGTATTTT
CASSLGQQGRGTDTQYF
>TRBD1|TRBV7-2|NA|TRBJ2-7
TGTGCCAGCAGCTCTCCCGGGACAGGGGTCCACGAGCAGTACTTC
CASSSPGTGVHEQYF
>NA|TRBV3-1/TRBV3-2|NA|TRBJ1-2
TGTGCCAGCACCAAGGGGACTCAGTATGGCTACACCTTC
CASTKGTQYGYTF
>NA|TRBV15|few|TRBJ2-2
TGTGCCACCAGCAGAGATCGGAGCCCGAACACCGGGGAGCTGTTTTTT
CATSRDRSPNTGELFF
>NA|TRBV18|NA|TRBJ2-1
TGTGCCAGCTCACCACCGGCCCGATCGAATGAGCAGTTCTTC
CASSPPARSNEQFF
>NA|TRBV25-1|once|TRBJ2-5
TGTGCCAGCAGTGAATCTTGGCCAGCGAAGACCCAGTACTTC
CASSESWPAKTQYF
>NA|TRBV6-1|NA|TRBJ1-2
TGTGCCAGCAGTGAAGCAAGCACACTTAGGAGGGGCTACACCTTC
CASSEASTLRRGYTF
>TRBD2|TRBV5-1|NA|TRBJ2-1
TGCGCCAGCAGCTTGGAGCTAGCGGGGTACAATGAGCAGTTCTTC
CASSLELAGYNEQFF
>TRBD2|TRBV29-1|NA|TRBJ2-7
TGCAGCGCCAGAGCGGGAGCCCAGGGGGAGCAGTACTTC
CSARAGAQGEQYF
>TRBD2|TRBV27|few|TRBJ2-7
TGTGCCAGCAGCTGGACTAGCGAAAACTACGAGCAGTACTTC
CASSWTSENYEQYF
>NA|TRBV19|NA|TRBJ2-3
TGTGCCACCTCCGACCACCGGGGCACAGATACGCAGTATTTT
CATSDHRGTDTQYF
>TRBD2|TRBV7-9|NA|TRBJ2-1
TGTGCCAGCAGAGAAGCGGGAGAGCAGTTCTTC
CASREAGEQFF
>NA|TRBV19|NA|TRBJ1-1
TGTGCCAGTAGGTTGAGGGTGGGAGAGGCTTTCTTT
CASRLRVGEAFF
>NA|TRBV19|NA|TRBJ2-1
TGTGCCAGCGGGAGCCTTTACAATGAGCAGTTCTTC
CASGSLYNEQFF
>TRBD1|TRBV18|NA|TRBJ1-3
TGTGCCAGCTCATCCTTTGCACCGGGACAGGGGAACACCATATATTTT
CASSSFAPGQGNTIYF
>TRBD2|TRBV7-3|NA|TRBJ2-3
TGTGCCAGCAGCTACGGCCTAGCGGGAGGCACAGATACGCAGTATTTT
CASSYGLAGGTDTQYF
>TRBD2|TRBV6-1|NA|TRBJ2-5
TGTGCCAGCAGTGAACCGACCCTTTCGACTAGCGGGAGAAAAGAGACCCAGTACTTC
CASSEPTLSTSGRKETQYF
>TRBD1|TRBV4-1|NA|TRBJ1-1
TGCGCCAGCAGCCAAACAGGGGGCCTTCCTTTCTTT
CASSQTGGLPFF
>NA|TRBV6-6|few|TRBJ1-4
TGTGCCAGCAGTTACTCGCGGAGCCATAATGAAAAACTGTTTTTT
CASSYSRSHNEKLFF
>NA|TRBV6-5|once|TRBJ1-6
TGTGCCGGGGGAACAGGGTCGGAATCCCTCCACTTT
CAGGTGSESLHF
>TRBD2|TRBV5-1|NA|TRBJ2-1
TGCGCCAGCAGCCTTACCCCTAGCGGGGCAACCTACAATGAGCAGTTCTTC
CASSLTPSGATYNEQFF
>NA|TRBV6-2/TRBV6-3|NA|TRBJ2-5
TGTGCCAGCAGTCCGGGGAGGGAGACCCAGTACTTC
CASSPGRETQYF
>NA|TRBV2|NA|TRBJ2-7
TGTGCCAGCAGTGGTGTCGGGTCCTACGAGCAGTACTTC
CASSGVGSYEQYF
>TRBD1|TRBV12-3/TRBV12-4|NA|TRBJ1-5
TGTGCCAGCAGTTACAGGGGGAATCAGCCCCAGCATTTT
CASSYRGNQPQHF
>TRBD1|TRBV4-2|once|TRBJ2-3
TGTGCCAGCAGCCAGGGACAGGGGATTACAGATACGCAGTATTTT
CASSQGQGITDTQYF
>NA|TRBV9|NA|TRBJ2-7
TGTGCCAGCAGCCCAGAGGAGGTCGCGTACGAGCAGTACTTC
CASSPEEVAYEQYF
>NA|TRBV11-3|NA|TRBJ2-1
TGTGCCAGCAGCTCCACAGGGTATGAGCAGTTCTTC
CASSSTGYEQFF
>NA|TRBV2|NA|TRBJ1-1
TGTGCCAGCAGCCAAGACATGAACACTGAAGCTTTCTTT
CASSQDMNTEAFF
>NA|TRBV4-1|NA|TRBJ2-5
TGCGCCAGCAGCCACCCGACACAGGGAGGGGCCCAGTACTTC
CASSHPTQGGAQYF
>TRBD1|TRBV7-2|few|TRBJ1-2
TGTGCCAGCAGCTTAGATGGGTCAGGGGGCCGGGGCTACACCTTC
CASSLDGSGGRGYTF
>TRBD2|TRBV29-1|NA|TRBJ2-1
TGCAGCGTTGACTCACTAGCGTCCCTCCCCAATGAGCAGTTCTTC
CSVDSLASLPNEQFF
>TRBD2|TRBV6-1|NA|TRBJ2-1
TGTGCCGCGAACGGGAGGAATGAGCAGTTCTTC
CAANGRNEQFF
>TRBD1|TRBV2|NA|TRBJ2-3
TGTGCCAGCAGGATGACAGGGGCGCTGGCAGATACGCAGTATTTT
CASRMTGALADTQYF
>NA|TRBV30|few|TRBJ1-5
TGTGCCTGGAATCAGGTGGGCAATCAGCCCCAGCATTTT
CAWNQVGNQPQHF
>TRBD2|TRBV9|NA|TRBJ2-1
TGTGCCAGCAGCGTAGCGGGGACTAGCGGGGGAAAGAATGAGCAGTTCTTC
CASSVAGTSGGKNEQFF
>TRBD1|TRBV19|NA|TRBJ2-7
TGTGCCAGTAGTTTTGGACAGGGCGAGCACTACGAGCAGTACTTC
CASSFGQGEHYEQYF
>TRBD1|TRBV6-1|NA|TRBJ2-1
TGTGCCAGCAGTGAAGCGGGGGGACAGGCGCCCCCGGGATACAATGAGCAGTTCTTC
CASSEAGGQAPPGYNEQFF
>TRBD2|TRBV11-3|NA|TRBJ2-1
TGTGCCAGCAGCCCTTGGGGAGCGGGAGGTACCTATGAGCAGTTCTTC
CASSPWGAGGTYEQFF
>TRBD1|TRBV5-1|NA|TRBJ1-4
TGCGCCAGCAGCTTGACTAAGGGACAGATTAATGAAAAACTGTTTTTT
CASSLTKGQINEKLFF
>NA|TRBV5-1|NA|TRBJ2-2
TGCGCCAGCAGGGGAGCGTACACCGGGGAGCTGTTTTTT
CASRGAYTGELFF
>NA|TRBV7-2|once|TRBJ2-3
TGTGCCAGCGGCGGACGGGAAAGCACAGATACGCAGTATTTT
CASGGRESTDTQYF
>NA|TRBV7-8|NA|TRBJ2-1
TGTGCCAGCAGCCTCCGACAGGAACTCTACAATGAGCAGTTCTTC
CASSLRQELYNEQFF
>TRBD1|TRBV19|NA|TRBJ1-5
TGTGCCAGTAGATCGGACAGGGGGAATCAGCCCCAGCATTTT
CASRSDRGNQPQHF